This is a list of T cell receptor beta chains from one sample in a study of blood T cell repertoires in COVID-19. The data were produced by immunoSEQ multiplex PCR, yet TCRdb's version contains in-frame clones alone and is incomplete. The data hold about 80,000 clones, with roughly 78% observed a single time. The sequenced sample consisted of peripheral blood. The origin of the receptors is a man aged 60-69 years with acute or convalescent COVID-19. Both conserved end residues are part of each CDR3. D genes are given only for firm matches.

- TRBJ1-5 TRBV7-8 CASSAWTAHNQPQHF
- TRBJ2-7 TRBV9 CASSATGSSYEQYF
TRBD1 TRBJ1-6 TRBV7-9 CASSRDSNSPLHF
- TRBJ1-4 TRBV19 CASSERIREKLFF
- TRBJ1-2 TRBV5-1 CASSLGPRTTNYGYTF
TRBD1 TRBJ2-2 TRBV6-5 CASSKDRVGTGELFF
TRBD1 TRBJ1-2 TRBV6-2/TRBV6-3 CASSASGTAYNYGYTF
TRBD1 TRBJ1-3 TRBV7-2 CASSLAGQSIGNTIYF
TRBD1 TRBJ1-2 TRBV11-2 CASSLPGTGHGYTF
- TRBJ1-5 TRBV9 CASSVGGTLDQPQHF
TRBD1 TRBJ1-6 TRBV5-1 CASSRGQEDNSPLHF
TRBD1 TRBJ1-5 TRBV28 CASSLRRTGRSNQPQHF
TRBD1 TRBJ2-2 TRBV24-1 CATSDRVLTGELFF
TRBD2 TRBJ2-1 TRBV4-3 CASSQDLAGHYNEQFF
- TRBJ1-2 TRBV7-9 CASSRQANYGYTF
TRBD2 TRBJ2-1 TRBV10-3 CAISESRLALSSYNEQFF
- TRBJ1-2 TRBV3-1/TRBV3-2 CASSQEAARGYTF
- TRBJ1-2 TRBV9 CASSEPGTRRGYTF
- TRBJ1-1 TRBV12-5 CASGLSEDTEAFF
- TRBJ1-4 TRBV5-4 CASSLSQVSGEKLFF
- TRBJ1-3 TRBV6-5 CASSITLAAGNTIYF
TRBD2 TRBJ2-2 TRBV28 CASVGGGAAGELFF
- TRBJ2-7 TRBV7-9 CASSLSGNEQYF
- TRBJ1-2 TRBV7-9 CASSLTENYGYTF
- TRBJ1-5 TRBV2 CASSSDSSNQPQHF
TRBD2 TRBJ2-3 TRBV19 CASSISPPLAGGLPTDTQYF
TRBD2 TRBJ2-3 TRBV4-1 CASSQAGTSGGEDTQYF
- TRBJ2-1 TRBV7-9 CASSFGGADNEQFF
- TRBJ2-5 TRBV18 CASSSPGEETQYF
- TRBJ2-3 TRBV7-2 CASSVGSGWADTQYF
- TRBJ1-3 TRBV30 CAWNLGVNTIYF
TRBD1 TRBJ1-1 TRBV4-1 CASSPPRQGGEAFF
- TRBJ2-6 TRBV4-3 CASSPQLTPGRGANVLTF
TRBD2 TRBJ2-1 TRBV28 CATGTSGHNEQFF
TRBD1 TRBJ1-6 TRBV28 CASSSGTANSPLHF
TRBD1 TRBJ1-6 TRBV7-2 CASSPGTGGSSPLHF
TRBD1 TRBJ1-1 TRBV10-3 CASWTGNTEAFF
- TRBJ1-4 TRBV7-2 CASSPDRPLTTNEKLFF
- TRBJ2-5 TRBV7-2 CASSLNPPGSGETQYF
TRBD1 TRBJ1-6 TRBV5-4 CASSLSSVRGTAPLHF
- TRBJ1-5 TRBV18 CASSPETDNQPQHF
TRBD2 TRBJ2-5 TRBV5-1 CASSLDPRGGKTQYF
TRBD2 TRBJ2-1 TRBV6-1 CASSGSGRASYNEQFF
TRBD1 TRBJ2-3 TRBV19 CATGPRRRGTGSTDTQYF
- TRBJ1-2 TRBV25-1 CASSELGRGYTF
- TRBJ1-3 TRBV2 CASILGGQGAGNTIYF
- TRBJ2-3 TRBV2 CASSRRLQLSTDTQYF
- TRBJ2-7 TRBV27 CASSSGTNRYEQYF
TRBD2 TRBJ2-3 TRBV7-2 CASSPMIAGADTQYF
TRBD1 TRBJ2-2 TRBV7-9 CASSGDRNTGELFF
TRBD2 TRBJ2-5 TRBV19 CASSTLLASGRPETQYF
TRBD2 TRBJ2-1 TRBV5-1 CASSLPGLAGGNEQFF
- TRBJ1-2 TRBV7-9 CASSPGAGDYGYTF
- TRBJ2-5 TRBV15 CATGRYQETQYF
- TRBJ2-6 TRBV28 CASTSSGQSGANVLTF
- TRBJ1-1 TRBV4-3 CASSQVGARAFF
TRBD1 TRBJ1-2 TRBV9 CASSAKPDRDYGYTF
- TRBJ1-5 TRBV6-5 CASSYQQTDQPQHF
- TRBJ2-4 TRBV5-1 CASSPQGMGGPNAKNIQYF